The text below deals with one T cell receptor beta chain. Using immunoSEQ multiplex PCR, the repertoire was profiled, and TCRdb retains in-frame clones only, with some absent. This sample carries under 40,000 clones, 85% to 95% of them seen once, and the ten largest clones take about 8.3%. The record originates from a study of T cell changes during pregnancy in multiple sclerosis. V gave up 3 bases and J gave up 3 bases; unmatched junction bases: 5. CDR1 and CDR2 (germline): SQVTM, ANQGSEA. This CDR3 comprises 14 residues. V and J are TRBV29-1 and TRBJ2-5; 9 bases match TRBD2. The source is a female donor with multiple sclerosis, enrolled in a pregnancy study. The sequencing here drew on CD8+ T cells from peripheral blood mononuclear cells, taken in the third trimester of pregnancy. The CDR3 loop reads CSVDGSGGKETQYF. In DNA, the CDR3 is TGCAGCGTTGACGGTAGCGGGGGAAAAGAGACCCAGTACTTC.